This TCR beta chain was identified during a study of monozygotic twins with inflammatory bowel disease. General observations from the study: Variability may have been added to patient repertoires by differing immunosuppressive treatments. Perhaps reflecting limited power, concordant and discordant twins did not differ in repertoire similarity.

The V gene's germline CDR1 is DFQATT and CDR2 SNEGSKA (reference sequence). This CDR3 has 14 amino acids. Donors gave about 2.6 ml of blood apiece. From the 5' RACE reads, TCRdb lists one entry per CDR3 protein and no DNA. Its table lists about 330,000 distinct CDR3 sequences. On this clonotype itself: What it binds is unknown.

This TCR derives from a human donor with ulcerative colitis or Crohn's disease, or a healthy co-twin of an affected twin (not recorded which). V usage is TRBV20-1 and J usage is TRBJ2-5. Sequencing input: blood. CDR3 region: CSARDLVEQETQYF.